This T cell receptor beta chain was retrieved from a study of T cells in narcolepsy. Overall study results and limits: Same-patient CSF and blood CD4+ T cell clonotypes included HCRT-specific and TRIB2-specific autoreactive ones.

In regard to this clone: As yet, its antigen is unknown.

The table came from immunoSEQ multiplex PCR; TCRdb's copy has only in-frame clones and leaves some out. This sample has about 35,000 clones, with 65% to 85% found just once. V was clipped by 4 bases and J by 5 bases; unmatched bases: 6. The CDR3 contains 15 residues. CDR1 LNHDA and CDR2 SQIVND come from the germline V gene (reference sequence). The rearrangement uses TRBV19 and TRBJ1-2; the match to TRBD1 covers 11 bases. Input material: memory (CD45RA-) CD4+ T cells from blood. The origin of this receptor is a human donor in good health. The CDR3: CASSTGTGGLYGYTF. The CDR3 nucleotides read TGTGCCAGTAGTACCGGGACAGGGGGACTTTATGGCTACACCTTC.